Presented here are 13 T cell receptor beta chains from one specimen sequenced in a study of shared clonotypes between healthy human individuals. Sequencing used immunoSEQ multiplex PCR; TCRdb keeps in-frame clones, though not all of them. The data hold millions of clones, with around nine tenths observed a single time. The specimen sequenced was naive CD4+ T cells sorted from blood. Subset of the sample: CD45RA+ positively selected. The source is a man between 18 and 29 years old in good health.

This clone was observed a single time. V gene TRBV6-5 combines with J gene TRBJ2-7, with D perhaps assigned TRBD1 or TRBD2 (5 bases each). Trimming took 6 bases from V and 2 from J, leaving 14 bases between them. CDR1 is MNHEY and CDR2 is SVGAGI in the germline V gene. The CDR3 spans 14 residues. CDR3 region: CASRRGGETYEQYF. The CDR3 region has the DNA TGTGCCAGCAGACGTGGGGGTGAAACCTACGAGCAGTACTTC.

The chain employs TRBV10-3 and TRBJ2-2, with 8 nucleotides matching TRBD1. Germline V gives CDR1 ENHRY, CDR2 SYGVKD. Trimming cost V 10 bases and J 0 bases; bases outside gene matches: 7. The CDR3 extends over 15 amino acids. DNA for the CDR3: TGTGCCAGTCACAGGGGGTCCCCGAACACCGGGGAGCTGTTTTTT. It yields the protein CASHRGSPNTGELFF.

The chain recombines TRBV5-6 with TRBJ1-2; D remains unclear. V was clipped by 5 bases and J by 7 bases, with 12 bases between them. CDR3 length equals 12 residues. CDR1 is SGHDT and CDR2 is YYEEEE in the germline V gene. The CDR3 loop reads CASRQNSPGYTF. CDR3 nucleotide sequence: TGTGCCAGCAGGCAAAACAGCCCTGGCTACACCTTC.

The chain carries TRBV6-4 and TRBJ2-3, with 13 positions matching TRBD2. V was clipped by 6 bases and J by 6 bases; unmatched bases: 3. The CDR3 runs 14 residues. The V gene's germline CDR1 is MRHNA and CDR2 SNTAGT. The DNA for the CDR3 is TGTGCCAGCAGCCTGGGACTAGCGGGGGATACGCAGTATTTT. It yields the protein CASSLGLAGDTQYF.

The chain combines TRBV30 with TRBJ2-1; 8 bases agree with TRBD1. Germline loops: CDR1 GTSNPN, CDR2 SVGIG (reference sequence). The V gene end was trimmed by 0 bases and the J gene end by 4 bases; junction bases not matched to a gene: 11. The CDR3 consists of 17 residues. DNA of the CDR3: TGTGCCTGGAGTGTCTCAAAAACAGGGGGAATTTACAATGAGCAGTTCTTC. It codes for CAWSVSKTGGIYNEQFF.

The rearrangement uses TRBV7-8 and TRBJ1-1, with a tentative D call TRBD1 (6 bases). The CDR3 totals 15 residues. The germline CDR1 and CDR2 sequences are SGHVS and FQNEAQ. V was cut by 5 bases and J by 1 base, with 14 bases left in between. The CDR3 coding sequence is TGTGCCAGCAGCCCTTGGACAGTTGGGAACACTGAAGCTTTCTTT. Translating gives CASSPWTVGNTEAFF. Full variable domain (missing parts from reference TRBV7-8 and TRBJ1-1): GAGVSQSPRYKVAKRGQDVALRCDPISGHVSLFWYQQALGQGPEFLTYFQNEAQLDKSGLPSDRFFAERPEGSVSTLKIQRTQQEDSAVYLCASSPWTVGNTEAFFGQGTRLTVV.

This sequence joins TRBV11-2 and TRBJ2-7, with 8 bases matching TRBD1. The CDR3 has 14 residues. Germline trimming cut 1 base from V and 5 bases from J; bases unmatched to any gene: 4. Germline CDR1 and CDR2: SGHAT and FQNNGV. This chain's CDR3 is CASSLGTGWDEQYF. The CDR3 DNA is TGTGCCAGCAGCTTAGGGACAGGGTGGGACGAGCAGTACTTC.

J is TRBJ2-5 and V is TRBV29-1, with 7 bases that match TRBD2. Per germline, CDR1 SQVTM and CDR2 ANQGSEA. J was trimmed by 4 bases and V by 7 bases; bases with no gene match: 3. The length of the CDR3 is 11 residues. CDR3 protein: CSARLAETQYF. The DNA for the CDR3 is TGCAGCGCTCGACTAGCAGAGACCCAGTACTTC.

V gene TRBV10-3 combines with J gene TRBJ2-1; 8 nucleotides agree with TRBD1. The germline V gene encodes CDR1 ENHRY and CDR2 SYGVKD. Trimming took 3 bases from V and 7 from J; bases not matched to a gene: 14. CDR3 length: 17 amino acids. CDR3 protein: CAISDGAGRGLGNEQFF. In DNA, the CDR3 is TGTGCCATCAGTGACGGGGCTGGCAGGGGGCTAGGGAATGAGCAGTTCTTC.

Regarding this clone: The same CDR3 is also encoded by other DNA sequences in this sample. The V gene is TRBV5-1, the J gene TRBJ2-3, with 9 positions matching TRBD1. CDR3 size: 16 residues. Trimming took 4 bases from V and 0 from J; bases not matched to a gene: 6. The V gene's germline CDR1 is SGHRS and CDR2 YFSETQ. This CDR3 reads CASSLTGTGSTDTQYF. The CDR3 DNA is TGCGCCAGCAGCCTAACCGGGACAGGGAGCACAGATACGCAGTATTTT.

This chain links TRBV28 with TRBJ2-5; the D is unclear. Germline CDR1 and CDR2: MDHEN and SYDVKM. This CDR3 is 17 amino acids long. V lost 2 bases and J lost 2, with 18 bases in between. CDR3 in amino acids: CASSLPNSKNRQETQYF. CDR3 coding DNA: TGTGCCAGCAGTTTACCCAACAGCAAGAATAGACAAGAGACCCAGTACTTC.

The chain combines TRBV7-9 with TRBJ2-5; 7 nucleotides align to TRBD2. Germline CDR1 is SEHNR and CDR2 is FQNEAQ (reference sequence). The CDR3 is 19 amino acids. V was pared by 5 bases and J by 0 bases, with 18 bases of the junction left unmatched. CDR3 sequence (DNA): TGTGCCAGCAGCACCCCGAGAGGGCTAGCGGCGTCGTACCAAGAGACCCAGTACTTC. Amino acid sequence: CASSTPRGLAASYQETQYF. The variable domain in full, with the rest retrieved from reference TRBV7-9 and TRBJ2-5, is DTGVSQNPRHKITKRGQNVTFRCDPISEHNRLYWYRQTLGQGPEFLTYFQNEAQLEKSRLLSDRFSAERPKGSFSTLEIQRTEQGDSAMYLCASSTPRGLAASYQETQYFGPGTRLLVL.

This clone was counted once. The V and J genes are TRBV2 and TRBJ2-3; no definite D call. V was cut by 3 bases and J by 2 bases, with 12 bases left in between. CDR3 size: 15 residues. Per germline, CDR1 SNHLY and CDR2 FYNNEI. CDR3 amino acids: CASSEVRRNTDTQYF. DNA for the CDR3: TGTGCCAGCAGTGAGGTGCGGCGGAACACAGATACGCAGTATTTT.